The text below deals with one T cell receptor (beta chain). These data belong to a study of blood T cell repertoires in COVID-19. For the study at large: Acute-phase and convalescent COVID-19 samples originated in the United States, Italy and Spain. The analysed material was cDNA or gDNA that came from T cells, B-cell-depleted T cells, or PBMCs.

Patients of the Seattle cohort, enrolled during active infection, were followed longitudinally. Germline V gene lookup returns CDR1 SGHRS and CDR2 YFSETQ. V was shortened by 6 bases and J by 0 bases, with 20 bases between the two germline ends. This CDR3 contains 17 residues. In the source study's methods: Quantification of nucleated cells was approximated via reference gene primer amplification. Assay used: immunoSEQ multiplex PCR; TCRdb lists only in-frame clones, some missing. V and J calls and clone size come straight from that table; D and trimming were deduced from the DNA. The sample has some 200,000 clones; approximately 87% are singletons.

The TCR originated in a woman aged 60-70 years with COVID-19, enrolled during active disease. Sequencing input: peripheral blood. The V gene is TRBV5-1, the J gene TRBJ2-3; D possibly corresponds to TRBD2 (5 bases). The CDR3 loop is CASNPFSSLTSTDTQYF. In DNA, the CDR3 is TGCGCCAGCAACCCCTTCTCTAGCCTAACTAGCACAGATACGCAGTATTTT.